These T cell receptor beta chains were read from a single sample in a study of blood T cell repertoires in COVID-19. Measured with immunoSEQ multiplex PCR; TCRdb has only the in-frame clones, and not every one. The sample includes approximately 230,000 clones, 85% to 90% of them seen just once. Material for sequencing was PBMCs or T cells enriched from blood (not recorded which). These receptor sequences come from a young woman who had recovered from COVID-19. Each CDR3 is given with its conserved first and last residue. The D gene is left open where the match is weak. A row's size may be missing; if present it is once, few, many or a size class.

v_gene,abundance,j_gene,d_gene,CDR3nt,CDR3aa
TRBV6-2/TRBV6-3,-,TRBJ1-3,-,TGTGCCAGCAGCCACGGGGGCTCTGGAAACACCATATATTTT,CASSHGGSGNTIYF
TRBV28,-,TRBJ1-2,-,TGTGCCAGCTGCACAGCCCCTAACTATGGCTACACCTTC,CASCTAPNYGYTF
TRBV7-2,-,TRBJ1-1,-,TGTGCCAGCAGCTTAGCGGGGCAGTTCGGTATGAACACTGAAGCTTTCTTT,CASSLAGQFGMNTEAFF
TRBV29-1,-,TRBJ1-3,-,TGCAGCGTTGTAAGGGGCTCTGGAAACACCATATATTTT,CSVVRGSGNTIYF
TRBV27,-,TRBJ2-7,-,TGTGCCAGCAGTTTATTTTGGGGGGACTCCTACGAGCAGTACTTC,CASSLFWGDSYEQYF
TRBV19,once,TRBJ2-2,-,TGTGCCAGTTCGAGGCACACCGGGGAGCTGTTTTTT,CASSRHTGELFF
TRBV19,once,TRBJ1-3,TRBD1,TGTGCCAGTAGGGGGACAGCCTCTGGAAACACCATATATTTT,CASRGTASGNTIYF
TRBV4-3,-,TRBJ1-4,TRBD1,TGCGCCAGCAGCCAAGATCTATCCCGGTCGGCACAGGGGGAAAATGAAAAACTGTTTTTT,CASSQDLSRSAQGENEKLFF
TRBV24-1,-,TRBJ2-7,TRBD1,TGTGCCACCTCCCCGGGACAGGGGATGCAGCAGTACTTC,CATSPGQGMQQYF
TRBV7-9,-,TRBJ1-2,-,TGTGCCAGCAGCCTGTCACAGGGAGGGAGTTATGGCTACACCTTC,CASSLSQGGSYGYTF
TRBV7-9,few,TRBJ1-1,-,TGTGCCAGCAGCTTAGTTCGGGCAACAAACAGGGCCGAACAAGCTTTCTTT,CASSLVRATNRAEQAFF
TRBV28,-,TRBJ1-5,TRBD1,TGTGCCAGCAGTTCCTTTCTCAGACAGGGGAGAGCGAGCAATCAGCCCCAGCATTTT,CASSSFLRQGRASNQPQHF
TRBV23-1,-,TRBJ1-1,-,TGCGCCAGCAGTCAACCAGAACGATCGGGGTACACTGAAGCTTTCTTT,CASSQPERSGYTEAFF
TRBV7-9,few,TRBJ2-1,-,TGTGCCAGCAGCTTACTTTCGGGACAAGGCCGAACGATTTACAATGAGCAGTTCTTC,CASSLLSGQGRTIYNEQFF
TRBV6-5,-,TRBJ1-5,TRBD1,TGTGCCAGCAGTCAGGGGGATAGCAATCAGCCCCAGCATTTT,CASSQGDSNQPQHF
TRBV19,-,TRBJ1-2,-,TGTGCCAGTAGTCAAAACAGGGTCCTATCCTATGGCTACACCTTC,CASSQNRVLSYGYTF
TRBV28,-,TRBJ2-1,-,TGTGCCAGCAGACCGGGTCTCGCCGGCGGTGAGCAGTTCTTC,CASRPGLAGGEQFF
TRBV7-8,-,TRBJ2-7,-,TGTGCCAGCAGCTTAGGCGGGGCAATACTATATTCTGATTACGAGCAGTACTTC,CASSLGGAILYSDYEQYF
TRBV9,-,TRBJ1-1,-,TGTGCCAGCAGCGTTGAGGGACAAGTGAACACTGAAGCTTTCTTT,CASSVEGQVNTEAFF
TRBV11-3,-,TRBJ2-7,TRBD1,TGTGCCAGCAGCCTTCGACAGGGCTCCTACGAGCAGTACTTC,CASSLRQGSYEQYF
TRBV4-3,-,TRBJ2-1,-,TGCGCCAGCAGCCCCCAGGGGCTAGCGGTAAATGAGCAGTTCTTC,CASSPQGLAVNEQFF
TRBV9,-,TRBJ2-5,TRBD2,TGTGCCAGCAGCGTAGGCGGACGGGAGGGAGAGACCCAGTACTTC,CASSVGGREGETQYF
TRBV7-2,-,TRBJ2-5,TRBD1,TGTGCCAGCAGCCCAGGACAGGCGTACCAAGAGACCCAGTACTTC,CASSPGQAYQETQYF
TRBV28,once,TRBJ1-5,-,TGTGCCAGCACCCTAGAGGGAAATCAGCCCCAGCATTTT,CASTLEGNQPQHF
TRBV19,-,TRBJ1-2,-,TGTGTCAGTAGGAACAGTGTTGGCTACACCTTC,CVSRNSVGYTF
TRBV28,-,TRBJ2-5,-,TGTGCCAGCAGTCGAACAGGAATTCAAGAGACCCAGTACTTC,CASSRTGIQETQYF
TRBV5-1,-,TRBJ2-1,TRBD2,TGCGCCAGCAGCTTTCTGGGACTAGCGGGAGGTTTGAGCGGCAATGAGCAGTTCTTC,CASSFLGLAGGLSGNEQFF
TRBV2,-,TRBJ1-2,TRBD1,TGTGCCAGCAGGGTCGGACAGGGGGACTATGGCTACACCTTC,CASRVGQGDYGYTF
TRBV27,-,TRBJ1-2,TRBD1,TGTGCCAGCGGGTCCCGGGACAGCCGTGGCTACACCTTC,CASGSRDSRGYTF
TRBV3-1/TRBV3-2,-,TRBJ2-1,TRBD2,TGTGCCAGCAGCCATTATGGGGGACTAGCGGGAGGAGATAGCTACAATGAGCAGTTCTTC,CASSHYGGLAGGDSYNEQFF
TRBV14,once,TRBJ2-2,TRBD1,TGTGCCAGCAGCCAAGGACAGGGGGACACCGGGGAGCTGTTTTTT,CASSQGQGDTGELFF
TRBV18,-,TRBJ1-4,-,TGTGCCAGCTCACCACCAGTCAGGGATAATGAAAAACTGTTTTTT,CASSPPVRDNEKLFF
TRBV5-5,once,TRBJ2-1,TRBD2,TGTGCCAGCAGTTCCCCCGGGGGGAGCTCCTACAATGAGCAGTTCTTC,CASSSPGGSSYNEQFF
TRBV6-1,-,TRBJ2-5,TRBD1,TGTGCCAGCAGTGAAATGTCACAGGGGCGGGAGACCCAGTACTTC,CASSEMSQGRETQYF
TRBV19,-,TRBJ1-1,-,TGTGCCAGTAGTAACGAGTACCAAGGGGACACTGAAGCTTTCTTT,CASSNEYQGDTEAFF
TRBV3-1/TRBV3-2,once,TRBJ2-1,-,TGTGCCAGCAGCCAAAGCGATCATGAGCAGTTCTTC,CASSQSDHEQFF
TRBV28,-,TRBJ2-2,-,TGTGCCAGCAGTTTAATAAGGGGAGGGCTGTTTTTT,CASSLIRGGLFF
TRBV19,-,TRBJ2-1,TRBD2,TGTGCCAGTAGTAGAGGGGGACTAGCGGGAGCCGAGAATGAGCAGTTCTTC,CASSRGGLAGAENEQFF
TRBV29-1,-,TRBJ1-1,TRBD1,TGCAGCGCCCGGACAGGGTCGGGGAGCACTGAAGCTTTCTTT,CSARTGSGSTEAFF
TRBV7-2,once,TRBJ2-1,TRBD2,TGTGCCAGCAGCAAGCTAGCGGAAGAATACAATGAGCAGTTCTTC,CASSKLAEEYNEQFF
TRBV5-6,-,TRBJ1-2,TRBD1,TGTGCCAGCAGCCGGGGGGACAGGGTTCAGGGTGGCTACACCTTC,CASSRGDRVQGGYTF
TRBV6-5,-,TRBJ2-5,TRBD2,TGTGCCAGCAGTCAGACTAGCACGGAGACCCAGTACTTC,CASSQTSTETQYF
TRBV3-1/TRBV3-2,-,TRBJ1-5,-,TGTGCCAGCAGCCGCCCCTACCATAGCAATCAGCCCCAGCATTTT,CASSRPYHSNQPQHF
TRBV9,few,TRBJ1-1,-,TGTGCCAGCAGCGACGTTGGCCAGAGGACAGCAAACACTGAAGCTTTCTTT,CASSDVGQRTANTEAFF
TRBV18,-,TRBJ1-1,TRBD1,TGTGCCAGCTCACCAAGCCCGACAGGGGCTGTTGAAGCTTTCTTT,CASSPSPTGAVEAFF
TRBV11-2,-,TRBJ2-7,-,TGTGCCAGCAGCTTAGGGCCAGGCTACGAGCAGTACTTC,CASSLGPGYEQYF
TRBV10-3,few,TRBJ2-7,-,TGTGCCATCAGGCCCCGGGAGTCCTACGAGCAGTACTTC,CAIRPRESYEQYF
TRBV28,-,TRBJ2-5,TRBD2,TGTGCCAGCAGTTTAATTACTAGCGGTGAGGAGGGGGAGACCCAGTACTTC,CASSLITSGEEGETQYF